A selection of T cell receptor beta chains follows, all from one sample in a study of control samples from healthy donors and cancer patients. Produced via immunoSEQ multiplex PCR; TCRdb's table is partial and in-frame only. The sample lists more than 75,000 clones, about 90% occurring once. The specimen sequenced was PBMCs. The receptors shown here come from a woman aged 55-69 years with head and neck cancer. CDR3s include the opening cysteine and the closing phenylalanine or tryptophan. D genes are given only for firm matches. Clone sizes are given selectively: once, few, many, or a class where the clone is expanded.

d_gene,abundance,v_gene,j_gene,CDR3nt,CDR3aa
TRBD2,-,TRBV10-1,TRBJ2-7,TGCGCCAGCAGTGACATACTAGCGGGAGGGAGCGAGCAGTACTTC,CASSDILAGGSEQYF
-,-,TRBV18,TRBJ2-1,TGTGCCAGCTCACCACCGGAGATGAGGAACCGTGGGAATGAGCAGTTCTTC,CASSPPEMRNRGNEQFF
-,-,TRBV10-3,TRBJ2-2,TGTGCCATCAGACCGACTGGCGTGGACACCGGGGAGCTGTTTTTT,CAIRPTGVDTGELFF
-,-,TRBV20-1,TRBJ1-1,TGCAGTGCTAGTGAAACAGCAAATGAAGCTTTCTTT,CSASETANEAFF
-,-,TRBV9,TRBJ1-2,TGTGCCAGCAGCGTAGCTACGAGGGATGGCTACACCTTC,CASSVATRDGYTF
-,-,TRBV5-4,TRBJ2-7,TGTGCCAGCAGCTTCGGGGGCGGGGACGAGCAGTACTTC,CASSFGGGDEQYF
TRBD1,once,TRBV19,TRBJ1-6,TGTGCCAGTAGTAATGGACAGGGTGTCGGCTCACCCCTCCACTTT,CASSNGQGVGSPLHF
TRBD2,-,TRBV30,TRBJ2-2,TGTGCCTGGAGAGCTTGGACCGGGACTAGCGGGAGGGCCGTCAGCACCGGGGAGCTGTTTTTT,CAWRAWTGTSGRAVSTGELFF
-,-,TRBV3-1/TRBV3-2,TRBJ1-3,TGTGCCAGCAGCCAAGTGGGAAACACCATATATTTT,CASSQVGNTIYF
-,-,TRBV5-1,TRBJ2-1,TGCGCCAGCAGCCCCGGGGGACCGCCCAATGAGCAGTTCTTC,CASSPGGPPNEQFF
TRBD2,-,TRBV7-2,TRBJ2-1,TGTGCCAGCATCCTTAGCGGGAGGGCCCCCAATGAGCAGTTCTTC,CASILSGRAPNEQFF
-,-,TRBV28,TRBJ2-3,TGTGCCAGCAGAACGAGGGATACGCAGTATTTT,CASRTRDTQYF
-,once,TRBV28,TRBJ2-5,TGTGCCAGCAGTTTAGGGAGCAGGGGAAGAGAGACCCAGTACTTC,CASSLGSRGRETQYF
-,once,TRBV19,TRBJ1-5,TGTGCCAGTAGCGGAGGGAAGGATCAGCCCCAGCATTTT,CASSGGKDQPQHF
-,-,TRBV6-5,TRBJ1-1,TGTGCCAGCAGTCCTACCGGAAAAATGAACACTGAAGCTTTCTTT,CASSPTGKMNTEAFF
TRBD2,-,TRBV4-1,TRBJ2-3,TGCGCCAGCAGCCAAGATTTGTGGGGGGGACCGCCCAAGACGCAGTATTTT,CASSQDLWGGPPKTQYF
TRBD1,-,TRBV13,TRBJ2-4,TGTGCCAGCAGCACTTCGGGGCAGGGGGTTGAAAACATTCAGTACTTC,CASSTSGQGVENIQYF
TRBD2,few,TRBV5-1,TRBJ2-2,TGCGCCAGCAGCCGCGGGAGTACGAACACCGGGGAGCTGTTTTTT,CASSRGSTNTGELFF
-,-,TRBV10-2,TRBJ2-7,TGCGCCAGCGCTGGCGACTCCTACGAGCAGTACTTC,CASAGDSYEQYF
TRBD2,-,TRBV11-1,TRBJ2-7,TGTGCCAGCAGCTCAACTAGCGGACGGAGGGGCGAGCAGTACTTC,CASSSTSGRRGEQYF
-,-,TRBV28,TRBJ2-7,TGTGCCAGCAGACGAGGCCAATTCTACGAGCAGTACTTC,CASRRGQFYEQYF
-,-,TRBV24-1,TRBJ1-5,TGTGCCACCAGTGACCTGGACGCCGTTATGAGCAATCAGCCCCAGCATTTT,CATSDLDAVMSNQPQHF
TRBD2,once,TRBV6-2/TRBV6-3,TRBJ2-1,TGTGCCAGCAGTAGGACTAGCGCCACGTTGGATGAGCAGTTCTTC,CASSRTSATLDEQFF
-,few,TRBV6-6,TRBJ1-3,TGTGCCAGCAGTTACGAGGGGGGCAGGTCTGGAAACACCATATATTTT,CASSYEGGRSGNTIYF
TRBD1,-,TRBV24-1,TRBJ2-7,TGTGCCACCAGTGACCCCGGACAGGGGCCCATCTACGAGCAGTACTTC,CATSDPGQGPIYEQYF
TRBD2,-,TRBV24-1,TRBJ2-1,TGTGCCACCAGTCTAGCGGGAGGCCACAATGAGCAGTTCTTC,CATSLAGGHNEQFF
-,-,TRBV2,TRBJ1-4,TGTGCCAGCAGACTCGACAGCCGAGGGAATGAAAAACTGTTTTTT,CASRLDSRGNEKLFF
-,-,TRBV20-1,TRBJ1-6,TGCAGTGCTAGTAAAGGGGCCTTAGGACAGTCACCCCTCCACTTT,CSASKGALGQSPLHF